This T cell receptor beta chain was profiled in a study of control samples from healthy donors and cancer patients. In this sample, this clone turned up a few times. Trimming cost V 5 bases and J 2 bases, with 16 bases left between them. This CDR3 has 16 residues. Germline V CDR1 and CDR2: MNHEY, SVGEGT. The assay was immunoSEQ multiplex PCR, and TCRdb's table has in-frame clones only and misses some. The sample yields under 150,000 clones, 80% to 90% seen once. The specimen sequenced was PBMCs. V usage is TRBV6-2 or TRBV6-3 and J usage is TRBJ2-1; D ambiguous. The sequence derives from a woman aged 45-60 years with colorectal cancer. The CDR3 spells CASSRLTTTAYNEQFF. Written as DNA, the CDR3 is TGTGCCAGCAGTCGATTAACCACTACCGCCTACAATGAGCAGTTCTTC.